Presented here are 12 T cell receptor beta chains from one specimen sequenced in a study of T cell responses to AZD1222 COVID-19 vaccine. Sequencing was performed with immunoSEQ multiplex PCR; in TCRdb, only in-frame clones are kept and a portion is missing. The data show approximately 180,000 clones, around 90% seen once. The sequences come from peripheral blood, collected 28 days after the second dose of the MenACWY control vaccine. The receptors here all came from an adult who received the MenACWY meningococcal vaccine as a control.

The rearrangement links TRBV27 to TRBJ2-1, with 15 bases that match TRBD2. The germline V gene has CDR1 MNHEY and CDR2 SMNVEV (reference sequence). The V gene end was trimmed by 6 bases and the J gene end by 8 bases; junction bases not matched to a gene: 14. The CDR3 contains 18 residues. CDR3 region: CASRLWTSGREGKDEQFF. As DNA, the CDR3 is TGTGCCAGCAGACTCTGGACTAGCGGGAGGGAAGGTAAAGATGAGCAGTTCTTC.

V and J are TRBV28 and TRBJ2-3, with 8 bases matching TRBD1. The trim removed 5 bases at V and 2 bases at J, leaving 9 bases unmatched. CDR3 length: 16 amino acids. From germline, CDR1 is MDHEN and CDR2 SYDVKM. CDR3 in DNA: TGTGCCAGCAGTCCGCCCGGGACAGGCCTCACAGATACGCAGTATTTT. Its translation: CASSPPGTGLTDTQYF.

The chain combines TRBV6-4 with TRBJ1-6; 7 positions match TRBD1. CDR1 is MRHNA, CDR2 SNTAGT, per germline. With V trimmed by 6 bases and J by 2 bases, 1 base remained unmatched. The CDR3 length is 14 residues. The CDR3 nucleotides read TGTGCCAGCAGCGACAGGGCCTATAATTCACCCCTCCACTTT. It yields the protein CASSDRAYNSPLHF.

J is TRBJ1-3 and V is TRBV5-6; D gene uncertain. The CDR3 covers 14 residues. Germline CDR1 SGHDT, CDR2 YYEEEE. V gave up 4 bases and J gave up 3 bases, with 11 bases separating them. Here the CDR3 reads CASSQNRGGNTIYF. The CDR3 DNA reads TGTGCCAGCAGCCAGAACAGAGGTGGAAACACCATATATTTT. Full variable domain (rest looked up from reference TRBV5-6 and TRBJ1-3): DAGVTQSPTHLIKTRGQQVTLRCSPKSGHDTVSWYQQALGQGPQFIFQYYEEEERQRGNFPDRFSGHQFPNYSSELNVNALLLGDSALYLCASSQNRGGNTIYFGEGSWLTVV.

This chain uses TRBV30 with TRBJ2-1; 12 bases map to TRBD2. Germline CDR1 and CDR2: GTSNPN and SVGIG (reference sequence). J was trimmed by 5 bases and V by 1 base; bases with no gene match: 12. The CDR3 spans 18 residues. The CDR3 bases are TGTGCCTGGAGTGAAAGGACTAGCGGGAAGCCAAGAGACAATGAGCAGTTCTTC. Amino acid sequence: CAWSERTSGKPRDNEQFF.

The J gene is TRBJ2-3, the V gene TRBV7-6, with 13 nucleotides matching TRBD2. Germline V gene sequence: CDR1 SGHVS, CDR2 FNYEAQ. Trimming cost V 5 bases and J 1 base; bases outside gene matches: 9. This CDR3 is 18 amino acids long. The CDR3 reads CASSPGTSGARGTDTQYF. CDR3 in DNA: TGTGCCAGCAGCCCCGGGACTAGCGGGGCCCGTGGCACAGATACGCAGTATTTT. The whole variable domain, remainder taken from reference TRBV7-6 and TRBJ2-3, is GAGVSQSPRYKVTKRGQDVALRCDPISGHVSLYWYRQALGQGPEFLTYFNYEAQQDKSGLPNDRFSAERPEGSISTLTIQRTEQRDSAMYRCASSPGTSGARGTDTQYFGPGTRLTVL.

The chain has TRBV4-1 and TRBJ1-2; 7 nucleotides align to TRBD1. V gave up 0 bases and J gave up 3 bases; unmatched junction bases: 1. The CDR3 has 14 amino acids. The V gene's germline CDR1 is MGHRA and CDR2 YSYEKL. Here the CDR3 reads CASSQDGTDYGYTF. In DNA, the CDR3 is TGCGCCAGCAGCCAAGATGGGACAGACTATGGCTACACCTTC.

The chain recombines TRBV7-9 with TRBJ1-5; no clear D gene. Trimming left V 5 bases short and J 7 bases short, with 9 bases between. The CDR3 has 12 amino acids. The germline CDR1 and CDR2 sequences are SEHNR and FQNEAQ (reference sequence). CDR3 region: CASSDLAQPQHF. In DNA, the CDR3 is TGTGCCAGCAGCGACCTGGCACAGCCCCAGCATTTT.

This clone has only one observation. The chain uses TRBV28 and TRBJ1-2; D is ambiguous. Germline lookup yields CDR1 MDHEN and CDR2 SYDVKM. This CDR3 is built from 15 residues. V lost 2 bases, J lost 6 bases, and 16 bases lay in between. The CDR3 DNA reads TGTGCCAGCAGTTTACTACGGGGTGTAATCGATGGCTACACCTTC. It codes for CASSLLRGVIDGYTF.

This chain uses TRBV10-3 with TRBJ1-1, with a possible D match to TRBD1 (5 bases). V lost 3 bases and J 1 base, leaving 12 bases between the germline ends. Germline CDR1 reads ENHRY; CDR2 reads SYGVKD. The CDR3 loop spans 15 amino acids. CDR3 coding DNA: TGTGCCATCAGTGATGCAGGGACCAAGAACACTGAAGCTTTCTTT. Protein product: CAISDAGTKNTEAFF.

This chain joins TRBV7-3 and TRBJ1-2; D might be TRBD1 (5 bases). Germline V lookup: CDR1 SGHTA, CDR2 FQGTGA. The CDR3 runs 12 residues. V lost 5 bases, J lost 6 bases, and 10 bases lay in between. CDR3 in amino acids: CASSQGDHGYTF. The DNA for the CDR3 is TGTGCCAGCAGCCAAGGGGATCATGGCTACACCTTC.

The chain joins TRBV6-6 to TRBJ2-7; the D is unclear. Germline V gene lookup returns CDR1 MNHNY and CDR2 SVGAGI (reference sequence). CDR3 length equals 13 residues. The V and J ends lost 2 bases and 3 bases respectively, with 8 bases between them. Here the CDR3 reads CASSYGSFYEQYF. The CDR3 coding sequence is TGTGCCAGCAGTTACGGCAGCTTCTACGAGCAGTACTTC.